A single sample gave rise to the 20 T cell receptor beta chains below, sequenced in a study of tumor-infiltrating lymphocytes in primary liver carcinoma. For each extraction, RNA and DNA were obtained together from roughly 20-30 mg of unsorted bulk tissue. Constant-region priming of roughly 490 ng total RNA yielded TCR beta cDNA. Library construction for TCR beta comprised three nested multiplex PCR rounds performed with slightly modified ARM-PCR. Amplification in the first two PCR rounds was performed using TRBV1-TRBV30 forward primers and a C-beta reverse primer for around 10 cycles each. TCRdb used MiXCR to reprocess the multiplex PCR reads, holding one entry per CDR3 protein. This sample has 20,000 to 25,000 distinct CDR3 sequences; approximately 80% occur once, and the top ten carry roughly 36%. Material for sequencing was liver tumor tissue from sampling region 2. Subset given: tumor region T2, inferior pole. These receptors were collected from a woman under 40 with primary liver carcinoma and hepatitis B virus infection.

Notes on this clonotype: One end of the junction does not line up with germline, which may come from a read error. The rearrangement links TRBV28 to TRBJ2-2; 8 bases fit TRBD2. Germline V gene data show CDR1 as MDHEN and CDR2 as SYDVKM. The CDR3 is 13 residues long. The chain's CDR3 is CASSLSGSWELFF. CDR3 DNA: TGTGCTAGCAGTTTGAGCGGGAGCTGGGAGCTATTTTTT. The whole variable domain, filled in from reference TRBV28 and TRBJ2-2, reads DVKVTQSSRYLVKRTGEKVFLECVQDMDHENMFWYRQDPGLGLRLIYFSYDVKMKEKGDIPEGYSVSREKKERFSLILESASTNQTSMYLCASSLSGSWELFFGEGSRLTVL.

This clonotype was counted between two and nine times. A much larger clonotype is one base distant, so this may be a read error. The genes are TRBV11-2 and TRBJ2-5, with D tentatively TRBD2 (6 bases). The CDR3 spans 16 residues. Looked up from germline, CDR1 is SGHAT and CDR2 is FQNNGV. This CDR3 reads CANSFQGGARSKIQYF. CDR3 sequence (DNA): TGTGCCAACAGCTTTCAAGGCGGGGCACGTTCCAAGATCCAGTACTTC.

This clonotype was seen a single time. The junction differs from germline at one of its ends, possibly a read error. This chain uses TRBV10-3 with TRBJ2-5, with D hard to call. This CDR3 comprises 15 residues. CDR1 is ENHRY and CDR2 is SYGVKD in the germline V gene. The CDR3 sequence is CAIIKSATRQETQYF. The CDR3 DNA reads as TGTGCTATCATTAAGTCGGCTACCAGACAAGAGACCCAGTACTTC.

On this clonotype itself: At one of its ends the junction is not consistent with the germline gene, which may arise from a read error. This chain connects TRBV4-2 to TRBJ1-1, with a weak D call TRBD1 (5 bases). Germline CDR1 LGHNA, CDR2 YNFKEQ. The CDR3 contains 16 residues. The CDR3 DNA sequence: TGTGCCAACAGTCCCGTCGAGGGGAGAGGGAACACTGAAGCTCTCTTT. Translation gives CANSPVEGRGNTEALF.

Points on this clonotype: The junction differs from germline at one of its ends, possibly a read error. The CDR3, as DNA: TGCGTCAGCAGCCAGTCGGCCTGGCCTGGTGATCCCGATGATACGCAGTATTTT. Protein product: CVSSQSAWPGDPDDTQYF. The chain recombines TRBV4-3 with TRBJ2-3; D gene uncertain. Germline V gene sequence: CDR1 LGHNA, CDR2 YSLEER. There are 18 residues in the CDR3.

Remarks on this clonotype: Sequence at one end of the junction differs from germline and may be a read error. V usage is TRBV6-2 or TRBV6-3 and J usage is TRBJ2-6; D is perhaps TRBD1 (5 bases). CDR3 length: 15 amino acids. Germline V lookup: CDR1 MNHEY, CDR2 SVGEGT. CDR3 sequence: CANSYGGLGANILAF. The CDR3 DNA is TGTGCCAACAGTTACGGTGGGCTTGGGGCCAACATCCTGGCTTTC.

On this clonotype: A much larger clone lies one base from this, so it may be a read error. This chain uses TRBV9 with TRBJ2-2, with 7 bases matching TRBD1. Germline CDR1 is SGDLS and CDR2 is YYNGEE. The CDR3 totals 13 residues. The CDR3 sequence is CVSSPGGAGELFF. The CDR3 nucleotides are TGTGTCAGCAGCCCAGGGGGAGCCGGGGAGCTGTTTTTT.

As to this clonotype: Compared with germline, one end of the junction differs, possibly owing to a read error. This rearrangement joins TRBV29-1 to TRBJ2-5; perhaps TRBD1 as D (5 bases). Germline-derived CDR1 and CDR2 are SQVTM and ANQGSEA. CDR3 length equals 14 residues. Here the CDR3 reads CSVSTTGFQEIQYF. The CDR3 region has the DNA TGCAGCGTTAGTACTACAGGTTTCCAAGAGATCCAGTATTTC.

On this clonotype itself: The CDR3 does not close with the conserved phenylalanine or tryptophan, likely indicating a read error. V and J are TRBV7-9 and TRBJ2-5; the D is unclear. Per the germline V gene, CDR1 is SEHNR and CDR2 is FQNEAQ (reference sequence). The CDR3 is 14 amino acids. The CDR3 region has the DNA TGTGCCAGCAGCTTATCGGGCGGCCAAGAGATCCAGTACCTC. This sequence encodes CASSLSGGQEIQYL.

By frequency in the sample, this clonotype is medium-sized. The rearrangement joins TRBV5-5 to TRBJ2-3; 11 bases are shared with TRBD2. V lost 4 bases to trimming and J lost 2 bases; unmatched junction nucleotides: 6. This CDR3 has 16 residues. Germline V CDR1 and CDR2: SGHKS, YYEKEE (reference sequence). The CDR3 loop reads CASSLGTSGLTDTQYF. The DNA for the CDR3 is TGTGCCAGCAGCCTAGGGACTAGCGGACTCACAGATACGCAGTATTTT.

This clonotype was observed at least ten times. This chain links TRBV11-2 with TRBJ2-7, with 8 bases that match TRBD2. Germline assignment: CDR1 SGHAT and CDR2 FQNNGV. The CDR3 contains 15 residues. Trimming cost V 5 bases and J 3 bases; bases outside gene matches: 9. CDR3 amino acids: CASSQYSGGGYEQYF. CDR3 DNA sequence: TGTGCCAGCAGCCAATATTCGGGAGGGGGCTACGAGCAGTACTTC.

The chain carries TRBV10-3 and TRBJ2-1, with 10 bases that match TRBD2. In germline, CDR1 is ENHRY, CDR2 SYGVKD. The length of the CDR3 is 17 residues. For the CDR3, the DNA is TGTGCTATTAAGGAGGACGCTAGCGGGAGAAGTCTCGATGAGCAGTTCTTC. It encodes CAIKEDASGRSLDEQFF.

Regarding this clonotype: The conserved closing phenylalanine or tryptophan is absent in this CDR3, likely reflecting a read error. The chain combines TRBV11-2 with TRBJ2-5; D gene ambiguous. Germline V gives CDR1 SGHAT, CDR2 FQNNGV. CDR3 length equals 12 residues. CDR3 DNA: TGTGCCAGCAGCTTACGGTTAGAGGCCCAGTACTCC. Protein: CASSLRLEAQYS.

Turning to this clonotype: The junction differs from germline at one of its ends, possibly a read error. V gene TRBV11-2 combines with J gene TRBJ1-2, with D uncertain. Germline values: CDR1 SGHAT, CDR2 FQNNGV. The CDR3 is 16 amino acids. The CDR3 DNA reads as TGTGCCAGCAGCCCACGAGACGGGGATTGGATCTATGGCCACACCTTC. It translates to CASSPRDGDWIYGHTF.

CDR3 loop: CASQDSPAGGYDGANVLTF. Written as DNA, the CDR3 is TGTGCCAGCCAAGACTCCCCAGCGGGAGGTTATGATGGGGCCAACGTCCTGACTTTC. V usage is TRBV6-2 or TRBV6-3 and J usage is TRBJ2-6; 9 nucleotides agree with TRBD2. This CDR3 spans 19 amino acids. The junction had 17 bases not matched to a gene; V was cut back by 8 bases and J by 3 bases. CDR1 and CDR2 (germline): MNHEY, SVGEGT.

This clonotype is medium-sized by share. The rearrangement uses TRBV7-8 and TRBJ2-1; the D gene is possibly TRBD2 (6 bases). The CDR3 totals 16 residues. Germline V lookup: CDR1 SGHVS, CDR2 FQNEAQ. Trimming removed 5 bases from V and 4 bases from J, with 18 bases in between. CDR3 in amino acids: CASSPPRGGGYNEQFF. The CDR3 nucleotides are TGTGCCAGCAGCCCCCCTCGGGGCGGAGGGTACAATGAGCAGTTCTTC.

As concerns this clonotype: The CDR3 end shows no conserved phenylalanine or tryptophan, and so a read error is likely. The limits of the CDR3 on the DNA are not certain, so only TCRdb's listed CDR3 is given. This chain links TRBV5-6 with TRBJ2-2. Germline loops: CDR1 SGHDT, CDR2 YYEEEE. The CDR3 sequence runs 15 residues, both termini included. CDR3 loop: CASSLAPRVTGELLL.

This clonotype was picked up one time. A junction boundary mismatches the germline segment, possibly from a read error. This chain connects TRBV5-5 to TRBJ1-6; D unresolved. This CDR3 region has 16 residues. In germline, CDR1 is SGHKS, CDR2 YYEKEE (reference sequence). The DNA of the CDR3 is TGTGCGAGCATCTATAGCTTGAGCTCCTATAACTCACCCCTCTACTTT. It is translated as CASIYSLSSYNSPLYF.

A note on this clonotype: The junction does not match germline at one end; this may be a read error. V usage is TRBV28 and J usage is TRBJ2-1; 8 nucleotides match TRBD2. The CDR3 length is 14 residues. Germline-derived CDR1 and CDR2 are MDHEN and SYDVKM. The CDR3, as DNA: TGTGTCAGCAGTGGGACTAGTGGCGACAATGAGCAGTTCTTC. Amino acids: CVSSGTSGDNEQFF. Combining the CDR3 with reference TRBV28 and TRBJ2-1 gives the whole variable domain DVKVTQSSRYLVKRTGEKVFLECVQDMDHENMFWYRQDPGLGLRLIYFSYDVKMKEKGDIPEGYSVSREKKERFSLILESASTNQTSMYLCVSSGTSGDNEQFFGPGTRLTVL.

To note about this clonotype: Likely a read error: the CDR3 ends without its conserved phenylalanine or tryptophan. This sequence joins TRBV12-3 or TRBV12-4 and TRBJ2-2; D is tentatively TRBD1 or TRBD2 (6 bases each). The CDR3 has 15 residues. Trimming shortened V by 8 bases and J by 6 bases, and 19 bases separated the two germline ends. CDR3 sequence reads: CASRGWDTNAGELFS. CDR3 bases: TGTGCCAGCCGGGGGTGGGACACAAACGCCGGGGAGCTGTTTTCT.